The table lists the clone carrying this TCR beta chain with a count of one. The target antigen is unknown. Generation of TCR beta libraries employed quantitative 5'-RACE incorporating molecular barcodes. TCRdb reprocessed the 5' RACE reads with MiXCR, giving one entry per CDR3 protein. The table lists approximately 240,000 distinct CDR3 sequences, approximately 10% of them singletons. The data are from a study of CD8 T cells in ankylosing spondylitis. Study-level findings and limits: In ankylosing spondylitis patients, matched synovial fluid reportedly showed significant enrichment of disease-linked clones. Disease-linked clones were CD8+ and relatively rare in peripheral blood. The study identified a TCR beta motif of roughly eight highly homologous variants that appeared characteristic of ankylosing spondylitis blood.

Germline assignment: CDR1 MGHRA and CDR2 YSYEKL. V lost 2 bases to trimming and J lost 5 bases; unmatched junction nucleotides: 10. This CDR3 is built from 17 residues. The receptor comes from a male donor with ankylosing spondylitis or in good health (not recorded which). Sequenced material: blood, either unsorted or a sorted T cell fraction (not recorded which). The chain recombines TRBV4-1 with TRBJ2-3, with 10 bases that match TRBD2. CDR3 in amino acids: CASSQRSLAGEGDTQYF. CDR3 coding DNA: TGCGCCAGCAGCCAACGTTCCCTAGCGGGAGAAGGAGATACGCAGTATTTT.